One and the same sample provided the 14 T cell receptor beta chains below, sequenced in a study of T cell responses to AZD1222 COVID-19 vaccine (dated by TCRdb to about 2021). Libraries were made using the immunoSEQ multiplex PCR assay. Drawn from immuneACCESS, this table holds only the in-frame rearrangements with V and J called that TCRdb kept. Clones are partly lost; checked studies trace under half to an unresolved V gene and leave the rest unexplained. Recorded for this sample are about 86,000 clones; around 73% of them occurred a single time. The top ten hold under 25% of the sample. What the time point label conveys for this sample: baseline before first vaccination. This specimen was peripheral blood, taken on day 0 of AZD1222 vaccination. Receptors originate from an adult in good health.

In DNA form, the CDR3 reads TGTGCCAGCAGCTTAGTCCCGAGCAACTATGGCTACACCTTC. This sequence encodes CASSLVPSNYGYTF. The chain links TRBV7-8 to TRBJ1-2; D gene unclear. CDR1 and CDR2 from the germline V gene are SGHVS and FQNEAQ. This CDR3 is built from 14 residues. V lost 1 base, J lost 2 bases, and 8 bases lay in between.

This chain connects TRBV27 to TRBJ2-1; 9 bases line up with TRBD2. The V gene's germline CDR1 is MNHEY and CDR2 SMNVEV (reference sequence). V was clipped by 8 bases and J by 1 base; unmatched bases: 6. This CDR3 has 15 residues. The CDR3 loop reads CASQESGRSYNEQFF. In DNA, the CDR3 is TGTGCCAGCCAGGAAAGCGGGAGGTCCTACAATGAGCAGTTCTTC.

This chain joins TRBV28 and TRBJ2-1; D perhaps matches TRBD1 (6 bases). CDR3 length: 16 amino acids. V was shortened by 2 bases and J by 10 bases, with 21 bases between the two germline ends. Germline-derived CDR1 and CDR2 are MDHEN and SYDVKM. The CDR3 protein is CASSLPGTTEESEQFF. DNA of the CDR3: TGTGCCAGCAGTTTACCCGGGACAACCGAGGAAAGCGAGCAGTTCTTC.

The J gene is TRBJ2-1, the V gene TRBV9, with D possibly being TRBD1 or TRBD2 (5 bases each). CDR1 is SGDLS and CDR2 is YYNGEE in the germline V gene. The germline V and J ends were trimmed by 5 bases and 8 bases, with 17 bases remaining between them. The CDR3 extends over 14 amino acids. The CDR3 sequence is CASSRFGGVDEQFF. CDR3 nucleotides: TGTGCCAGCAGTCGCTTTGGGGGAGTGGATGAGCAGTTCTTC.

The rearrangement joins TRBV21-1 to TRBJ2-1; TRBD2, the D gene given by the table, was not confirmed from the DNA. TRBV21-1 is a documented pseudogene. The CDR3 is 18 residues long. CDR3 protein: CASSKSGIMERRYNEQFF. CDR3 DNA sequence: TGTGCCAGCAGCAAATCGGGTATTATGGAACGTCGGTACAATGAGCAGTTCTTC.

The chain couples TRBV19 to TRBJ2-3, with D possibly matching TRBD2 (5 bases). Germline CDR1 is LNHDA and CDR2 is SQIVND (reference sequence). CDR3 size: 14 residues. Between the trimmed V and J ends, which lost 3 bases and 6 bases, there was a span of 13 bases. The CDR3 DNA is TGTGCCAGTAGTATTACGAGGGATGGGGATACGCAGTATTTT. Translating gives CASSITRDGDTQYF.

The V gene is TRBV5-1, the J gene TRBJ2-1; 7 positions agree with TRBD1. V trimming: 0 bases; J trimming: 6 bases; junction bases outside the gene matches: 6. This CDR3 has 15 residues. Germline V CDR1 and CDR2: SGHRS, YFSETQ. The CDR3 protein is CASSLGAGGGNEQFF. The CDR3, as DNA: TGCGCCAGCAGCTTGGGGGCAGGGGGTGGCAATGAGCAGTTCTTC.

V usage is TRBV7-8 and J usage is TRBJ1-4, with D maybe TRBD1 (5 bases). V gave up 7 bases and J gave up 3 bases, with 12 bases separating them. Germline CDR1 and CDR2: SGHVS and FQNEAQ. CDR3 length: 14 amino acids. The CDR3: CASTLGPANEKLFF. CDR3 sequence (DNA): TGTGCCAGCACCCTGGGACCGGCTAATGAAAAACTGTTTTTT.

The DNA of the CDR3 is TGTGCCAGCAGCTTAGTAGTCGGGGGAAAACTGTTTTTT. Protein: CASSLVVGGKLFF. The rearrangement uses TRBV7-8 and TRBJ1-4; the D gene is possibly TRBD1 (5 bases). Germline loops: CDR1 SGHVS, CDR2 FQNEAQ. Trimming took 1 base from V and 10 from J, leaving 10 bases between them. The CDR3 is 13 residues long.

V usage is TRBV29-1 and J usage is TRBJ2-7, with D tentatively TRBD1 (6 bases). Trimming took off 6 bases at V and 0 bases at J, with 15 bases between the two ends. Germline values: CDR1 SQVTM, CDR2 ANQGSEA. The CDR3 spans 14 residues. CDR3 DNA: TGCAGCGTCGCCGGGACAAGTAGCTCCTACGAGCAGTACTTC. Its protein is CSVAGTSSSYEQYF.

The CDR3 DNA follows: TGTGCCAGCAGCTCCGGGATCTCAATACGCACAGATACGCAGTATTTT. Protein sequence: CASSSGISIRTDTQYF. The chain employs TRBV5-5 and TRBJ2-3, with D possibly TRBD2 on 5 matching bases. V gave up 3 bases and J gave up 1 base, with 15 bases separating them. The CDR3 sequence is 16 residues long. The germline V gene encodes CDR1 SGHKS and CDR2 YYEKEE (reference sequence). Looking up the rest from reference TRBV5-5 and TRBJ2-3 gives the full variable domain: DAGVTQSPTHLIKTRGQQVTLRCSPISGHKSVSWYQQVLGQGPQFIFQYYEKEERGRGNFPDRFSARQFPNYSSELNVNALLLGDSALYLCASSSGISIRTDTQYFGPGTRLTVL.

The gene calls are TRBV28 and TRBJ1-5; 7 bases agree with TRBD1. From germline, CDR1 is MDHEN and CDR2 SYDVKM. The CDR3 loop spans 14 amino acids. Trimming at V came to 6 bases and at J to 6 bases, leaving 8 bases not matched to a gene. CDR3 bases: TGTGCCAGCAGCCTGACAGGGCCCAGTCAGCCCCAGCATTTT. This translates into CASSLTGPSQPQHF.

The chain's CDR3 is CAWSGGETQYF. CDR3 DNA: TGTGCCTGGAGTGGGGGGGAGACCCAGTACTTC. The V call is TRBV30, the J call TRBJ2-5, with D perhaps given as TRBD1 or TRBD2 (5 bases each). Per the germline V gene, CDR1 is GTSNPN and CDR2 is SVGIG (reference sequence). The CDR3 is made up of 11 amino acids. V gave up 1 base and J gave up 5 bases, with 5 bases separating them. The entire variable domain, with the rest obtained from reference TRBV30 and TRBJ2-5, is as follows: SQTIHQWPATLVQPVGSPLSLECTVEGTSNPNLYWYRQAAGRGLQLLFYSVGIGQISSEVPQNLSASRPQDRQFILSSKKLLLSDSGFYLCAWSGGETQYFGPGTRLLVL.

The CDR3 bases are TGTGCCAGCAGCCCTACAGGCTATGGCTACACCTTC. Translation: CASSPTGYGYTF. The chain is built from TRBV12-3 or TRBV12-4 and TRBJ1-2; perhaps TRBD1 as D (5 bases). This CDR3 contains 12 residues. Trimming left V 6 bases short and J 4 bases short, with 9 bases between.